A single sample is the source of the 26 T cell receptor beta chains below, sequenced in a study of cytomegalovirus exposure and HLA in healthy donors. PCR amplification relied on 60 Vbeta primers (plus 13 Jbeta primers). The repertoire was sequenced with immunoSEQ multiplex PCR; TCRdb's copy has only in-frame clones and lacks some. This sample has about 120,000 clones, with approximately 9.4% found just once. Sequencing used PBMCs. The source is a man between 25 and 39 years old in good health and CMV-seronegative.

V and J are TRBV9 and TRBJ2-1, with 8 bases fitting TRBD2. J was trimmed by 5 bases and V by 4 bases; bases with no gene match: 17. The CDR3 consists of 18 residues. CDR1 and CDR2 (germline): SGDLS, YYNGEE. The CDR3 is CASSLAPGGSGDNNEQFF. Here the CDR3 DNA reads TGTGCCAGCAGCCTAGCCCCCGGAGGTAGCGGGGACAACAATGAGCAGTTCTTC. Variable domain in full (rest from reference TRBV9 and TRBJ2-1): DSGVTQTPKHLITATGQRVTLRCSPRSGDLSVYWYQQSLDQGLQFLIQYYNGEERAKGNILERFSAQQFPDLHSELNLSSLELGDSALYFCASSLAPGGSGDNNEQFFGPGTRLTVL.

The CDR3 loop is CASSHQGATNEKLFF. In DNA form, the CDR3 reads TGCGCCAGCAGCCATCAGGGGGCGACTAATGAAAAACTGTTTTTT. The V call is TRBV4-1, the J call TRBJ1-4; 8 nucleotides align to TRBD1. The germline V gene has CDR1 MGHRA and CDR2 YSYEKL. The CDR3 runs 15 residues. With 3 bases clipped from V and 2 bases from J, the junction kept 2 bases outside the gene matches.

The CDR3 bases are TGTGCCAGCAGTTTGTCGGGACAGGGAGCCTACGAGCAGTACTTC. It is translated as CASSLSGQGAYEQYF. The chain links TRBV27 to TRBJ2-7, with 9 bases fitting TRBD1. This CDR3 is 15 amino acids long. The germline gives CDR1 MNHEY, CDR2 SMNVEV (reference sequence). V lost 3 bases and J lost 2; bases outside the gene matches: 5.

V is TRBV14 and J is TRBJ1-1; D gene ambiguous. V dropped 3 bases and J dropped 6 bases, with 8 bases sitting between them. Germline-derived CDR1 and CDR2 are SGHDN and FVKESK. This CDR3 has 12 amino acids. CDR3 sequence (DNA): TGTGCCAGCAGCCAGGCGGCCGCTGAAGCTTTCTTT. It specifies CASSQAAAEAFF.

The rearrangement uses TRBV27 and TRBJ1-5; a possible D gene is TRBD1 (5 bases). This CDR3 region has 14 residues. With 2 bases removed from V and 7 bases from J, the gap between germline ends came to 12 bases. Germline V lookup: CDR1 MNHEY, CDR2 SMNVEV (reference sequence). CDR3 sequence (DNA): TGTGCCAGCAGTTTAGGGTCTGGGGGGCAGCCCCAGCATTTT. It translates to CASSLGSGGQPQHF.

This chain uses TRBV19 with TRBJ2-1; a possible D gene is TRBD2 (6 bases). The CDR3 has 14 amino acids. The V and J ends lost 8 bases and 6 bases respectively, with 17 bases between them. Germline CDR1 LNHDA, CDR2 SQIVND (reference sequence). The CDR3, as DNA: TGTGCCAGTTGTGGAGGGGCTGGGGTCAATGAGCAGTTCTTC. It translates to CASCGGAGVNEQFF.

The rearrangement joins TRBV9 to TRBJ2-1; no reliable D call. The germline V gene encodes CDR1 SGDLS and CDR2 YYNGEE. V was trimmed by 2 bases and J by 0 bases, leaving 6 bases between them. The CDR3 length is 14 residues. This CDR3 reads CASSVGSSYNEQFF. The CDR3, as DNA: TGTGCCAGCAGCGTCGGTAGCTCCTACAATGAGCAGTTCTTC. The whole variable domain, filled in from reference TRBV9 and TRBJ2-1, reads DSGVTQTPKHLITATGQRVTLRCSPRSGDLSVYWYQQSLDQGLQFLIQYYNGEERAKGNILERFSAQQFPDLHSELNLSSLELGDSALYFCASSVGSSYNEQFFGPGTRLTVL.

Regarding this clone: One junction end disagrees with the germline gene, perhaps due to a read error. The chain links TRBV7-7 to TRBJ1-5; 8 nucleotides align to TRBD1. The CDR3 length is 14 residues. Germline assignment: CDR1 SSHAT and CDR2 FNYEAQ (reference sequence). The CDR3, as DNA: TGTGCTAGCAGTACAGGGGGAGGCAATCAGCCCCAGCATTTT. This encodes CASSTGGGNQPQHF.

This clone was detected a few times. The chain links TRBV11-2 to TRBJ1-1; D is uncertain. CDR1 is SGHAT, CDR2 FQNNGV, per germline. V was pared by 1 base and J by 2 bases, with 5 bases between. CDR3 length: 13 residues. The CDR3 DNA reads as TGTGCCAGCAGCTTAGGAGTAAACACTGAAGCTTTCTTT. Protein: CASSLGVNTEAFF.

J is TRBJ1-5 and V is TRBV19; D is undetermined. CDR3 length: 14 amino acids. V lost 6 bases to trimming and J lost 3 bases, with 12 bases between them. The V gene's germline CDR1 is LNHDA and CDR2 SQIVND (reference sequence). In DNA form, the CDR3 reads TGTGCCAGTAGCGACCGGGGAAACAATCAGCCCCAGCATTTT. Amino acids: CASSDRGNNQPQHF.

The chain couples TRBV27 to TRBJ1-2, with 12 bases identical to TRBD1. The CDR3 extends over 15 amino acids. Germline lookup yields CDR1 MNHEY and CDR2 SMNVEV (reference sequence). V was clipped by 8 bases and J by 3 bases; unmatched bases: 7. CDR3 amino acids: CASGGTGGQDYGYTF. Here the CDR3 DNA reads TGTGCCAGCGGGGGGACAGGGGGCCAGGACTATGGCTACACCTTC.

The rearrangement links TRBV4-1 to TRBJ1-4, with a weak D call TRBD1 (6 bases). Germline V gives CDR1 MGHRA, CDR2 YSYEKL. Trimming removed 0 bases from V and 4 bases from J, with 12 bases in between. The CDR3 is 16 residues long. CDR3 in DNA: TGCGCCAGCAGCCAAGATACACAGGGACATAATGAAAAACTGTTTTTT. This sequence encodes CASSQDTQGHNEKLFF.

This clone was picked up a small number of times. V is TRBV19 and J is TRBJ2-7; D ambiguous. The CDR3 totals 14 residues. Germline loops: CDR1 LNHDA, CDR2 SQIVND (reference sequence). The ends were cut back, 6 bases at V and 6 bases at J, with 18 bases in the middle. CDR3 in DNA: TGTGCCAGTAGCCCACAGAACCCAAGTGCCGAGCAGTACTTC. Translation: CASSPQNPSAEQYF. Combining the CDR3 with reference TRBV19 and TRBJ2-7 gives the whole variable domain DGGITQSPKYLFRKEGQNVTLSCEQNLNHDAMYWYRQDPGQGLRLIYYSQIVNDFQKGDIAEGYSVSREKKESFPLTVTSAQKNPTAFYLCASSPQNPSAEQYFGPGTRLTVT.

The rearrangement links TRBV27 to TRBJ1-1, with TRBD1 identical over 8 bases. Germline V gene data show CDR1 as MNHEY and CDR2 as SMNVEV (reference sequence). Trimming removed 2 bases from V and 4 bases from J; junction bases left unmatched: 3. The CDR3 is 14 residues long. The CDR3: CASSLRTGGTEAFF. The CDR3 region has the DNA TGTGCCAGCAGTTTACGAACAGGGGGCACTGAAGCTTTCTTT.

The V gene is TRBV13, the J gene TRBJ2-7, with D possibly being TRBD1 (6 bases). Germline V gene lookup returns CDR1 PRHDT and CDR2 FYEKMQ (reference sequence). This CDR3 is 19 amino acids long. The V end lost 2 bases, the J end lost 0 bases, and 23 bases lay between the germline ends. The chain's CDR3 is CASSLSVTGTIGDSYEQYF. The CDR3 DNA reads as TGTGCCAGCAGCTTATCGGTAACAGGGACGATTGGGGACTCCTACGAGCAGTACTTC.

A note on this clone: Additional DNA sequences in this sample encode the identical CDR3. The chain is built from TRBV18 and TRBJ2-5; the match to TRBD2 covers 7 bases. The germline V gene encodes CDR1 KGHSH and CDR2 LQKENI. This CDR3 is built from 14 residues. The ends lost 6 bases at V and 5 bases at J; junction bases unmatched: 9. CDR3 residues: CASSPAGREETQYF. The CDR3 DNA reads TGTGCCAGCTCCCCCGCTGGGAGGGAGGAGACCCAGTACTTC.

This clone was seen more than once but under ten times. The V call is TRBV5-1, the J call TRBJ1-5; 7 bases align to TRBD1. Germline assignment: CDR1 SGHRS and CDR2 YFSETQ. V lost 2 bases to trimming and J lost 7 bases; unmatched junction nucleotides: 9. The CDR3 sequence is 15 residues long. CDR3 protein: CASSFTGTVGQPQHF. The CDR3 DNA is TGCGCCAGCAGCTTTACCGGGACAGTGGGCCAGCCCCAGCATTTT.

The J gene is TRBJ1-2, the V gene TRBV5-1, with 7 bases identical to TRBD1. Germline CDR1 reads SGHRS; CDR2 reads YFSETQ. Trimming at V came to 0 bases and at J to 1 base, leaving 3 bases not matched to a gene. The CDR3 totals 15 residues. The CDR3 is CASSLGGQYNYGYTF. The DNA for the CDR3 is TGCGCCAGCAGCTTGGGGGGACAGTATAACTATGGCTACACCTTC.

With regard to this clone: Other DNA variants within this sample encode the same CDR3. The chain joins TRBV5-1 to TRBJ1-3, with D unclear. Germline values: CDR1 SGHRS, CDR2 YFSETQ. V lost 0 bases, J lost 3 bases, and 7 bases lay in between. The CDR3 runs 14 residues. CDR3: CASSLAGYGNTIYF. CDR3 DNA: TGCGCCAGCAGCTTGGCCGGGTATGGAAACACCATATATTTT.

This clone appeared a few times. V usage is TRBV30 and J usage is TRBJ2-7; 7 bases fit TRBD1. The germline V gene has CDR1 GTSNPN and CDR2 SVGIG (reference sequence). The CDR3 contains 14 residues. Germline trimming cut 0 bases from V and 1 base from J; bases unmatched to any gene: 3. CDR3 coding DNA: TGTGCCTGGAGTGTAGGGGGCGCGTCCTACGAGCAGTACTTC. It encodes CAWSVGGASYEQYF.

This clone was seen more than once but under ten times. This chain connects TRBV7-2 to TRBJ2-7; TRBD2 aligns across 11 bases. The J segment lost 6 bases and the V segment lost 5 bases, leaving 6 bases of the junction unmatched. This CDR3 has 14 amino acids. Germline CDR1 and CDR2: SGHTA and FQGNSA. Here the CDR3 DNA reads TGTGCCAGCAGCACAGGTAGCGGGGGGGGCGAGCAGTACTTC. Translation gives CASSTGSGGGEQYF. The full variable domain, completed using reference TRBV7-2 and TRBJ2-7, is GAGVSQSPSNKVTEKGKDVELRCDPISGHTALYWYRQSLGQGLEFLIYFQGNSAPDKSGLPSDRFSAERTGGSVSTLTIQRTQQEDSAVYLCASSTGSGGGEQYFGPGTRLTVT.

This sequence joins TRBV27 and TRBJ1-2, with D perhaps matching TRBD1 (6 bases). V gave up 8 bases and J gave up 6 bases, with 16 bases separating them. Germline V lookup: CDR1 MNHEY, CDR2 SMNVEV (reference sequence). CDR3 size: 13 residues. The CDR3 loop is CASGTPGRDGYTF. In DNA, the CDR3 is TGTGCCAGCGGGACACCGGGACGTGATGGCTACACCTTC.

In its sample, this clone was seen a few times. The chain carries TRBV27 and TRBJ1-1; 11 nucleotides align to TRBD1. The CDR3 extends over 13 amino acids. Trimming at V came to 4 bases and at J to 10 bases, leaving 5 bases not matched to a gene. Looked up from germline, CDR1 is MNHEY and CDR2 is SMNVEV (reference sequence). The CDR3 region is CASSYGQGAVAFF. The CDR3 nucleotides read TGTGCCAGCAGTTACGGACAGGGGGCGGTAGCTTTCTTT.

The chain is built from TRBV5-1 and TRBJ2-5, with 7 bases fitting TRBD2. Germline assignment: CDR1 SGHRS and CDR2 YFSETQ. V lost 2 bases to trimming and J lost 5 bases; unmatched junction nucleotides: 9. This CDR3 spans 15 amino acids. CDR3 in DNA: TGCGCCAGCAGCTTAGGACTAGGCAGTAAGGAGACCCAGTACTTC. Translating it yields CASSLGLGSKETQYF.

There are a few counts of this clone. The rearrangement uses TRBV5-6 and TRBJ2-7; maybe TRBD1 (5 bases). V shed 1 base and J shed 5 bases, with 10 bases lying between them. The CDR3 totals 13 residues. Germline CDR1 reads SGHDT; CDR2 reads YYEEEE. The CDR3 region has the DNA TGTGCCAGCAGCTTGCCAGGGTCCCACGAGCAGTACTTC. Translating gives CASSLPGSHEQYF.

V usage is TRBV13 and J usage is TRBJ2-1; D might be TRBD1 (6 bases). Deletions cut 3 bases from V and 9 bases from J, with 15 bases between. CDR1 and CDR2 (germline): PRHDT, FYEKMQ (reference sequence). There are 14 residues in the CDR3. DNA of the CDR3: TGTGCCAGCAGCTTGTCAGGGGTGGCGGGTGAGCAGTTCTTC. It yields the protein CASSLSGVAGEQFF.